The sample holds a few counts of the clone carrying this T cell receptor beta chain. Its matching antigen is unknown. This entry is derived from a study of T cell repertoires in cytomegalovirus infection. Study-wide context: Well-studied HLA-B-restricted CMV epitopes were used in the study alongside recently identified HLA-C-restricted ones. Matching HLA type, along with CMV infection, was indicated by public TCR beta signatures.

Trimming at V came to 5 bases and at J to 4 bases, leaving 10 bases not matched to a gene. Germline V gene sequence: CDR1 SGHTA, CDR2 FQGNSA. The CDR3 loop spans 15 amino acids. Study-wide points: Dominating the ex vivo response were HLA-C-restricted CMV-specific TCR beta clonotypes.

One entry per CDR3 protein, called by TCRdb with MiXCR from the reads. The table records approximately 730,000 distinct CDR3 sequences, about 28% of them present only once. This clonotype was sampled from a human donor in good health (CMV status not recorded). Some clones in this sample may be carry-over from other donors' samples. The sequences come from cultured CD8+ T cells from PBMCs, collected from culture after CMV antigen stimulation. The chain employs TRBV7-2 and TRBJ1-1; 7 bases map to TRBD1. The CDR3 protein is CASSPWTGGSTEAFF. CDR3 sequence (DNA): TGTGCCAGCAGCCCCTGGACAGGAGGGAGCACTGAAGCTTTCTTT.